The 24 T cell receptor beta chains below all came from one sample that was sequenced in a study of a mutant IDH1 vaccine in newly diagnosed glioma. These receptors have no identified antigens. Time point in this sample: week 35, safety follow-up. Vaccine doses each comprised 300 ug of mutant IDH1 20-mer peptide, with topical imiquimod. The protocol was immunoSEQ multiplex PCR, while the TCRdb copy is restricted to in-frame clones and leaves out a portion. The sample shows some 61,000 clones, roughly 84% of them seen only once. The sample here was PBMCs, taken from a glioma patient whose treatment included an IDH1 peptide vaccine. The receptors stem from a man in his late teens or twenties with glioma.

This chain joins TRBV4-3 and TRBJ2-5, with a weak D call TRBD2 (5 bases). Deletions cut 1 base from V and 0 bases from J, with 15 bases between. Germline V gives CDR1 LGHNA, CDR2 YSLEER. This CDR3 region has 17 residues. CDR3 coding DNA: TGCGCCAGCAGCCAAGGGGTGGCTAGAGGGTACCAAGAGACCCAGTACTTC. Protein product: CASSQGVARGYQETQYF.

The chain carries TRBV28 and TRBJ1-3; D gene unclear. Trimming took 5 bases from V and 1 from J, leaving 12 bases between them. CDR3 size: 15 residues. The germline V gene has CDR1 MDHEN and CDR2 SYDVKM. Here the CDR3 reads CASSPQLRSGNTIYF. The CDR3 region has the DNA TGTGCCAGCAGTCCTCAGTTAAGGTCTGGAAACACCATATATTTT. Filled out from reference TRBV28 and TRBJ1-3, the complete variable domain reads DVKVTQSSRYLVKRTGEKVFLECVQDMDHENMFWYRQDPGLGLRLIYFSYDVKMKEKGDIPEGYSVSREKKERFSLILESASTNQTSMYLCASSPQLRSGNTIYFGEGSWLTVV.

The rearrangement joins TRBV28 to TRBJ1-5; TRBD1 matches at 10 bases. Germline V CDR1 and CDR2: MDHEN, SYDVKM. The J segment lost 6 bases and the V segment lost 2 bases, leaving 10 bases of the junction unmatched. The CDR3 loop spans 17 amino acids. The CDR3 sequence is CASSLLTGTGETQPQHF. The CDR3 DNA sequence: TGTGCCAGCAGTTTACTCACCGGGACAGGGGAGACTCAGCCCCAGCATTTT.

The chain links TRBV27 to TRBJ1-2; 9 bases map to TRBD1. V shed 5 bases, J shed 4 bases, and the junction held 8 bases outside the gene matches. The CDR3 is made up of 15 amino acids. CDR1 MNHEY and CDR2 SMNVEV come from the germline V gene (reference sequence). The CDR3 DNA sequence: TGTGCCAGCAGTCCGGGACAGGGTGCCGCCTATGGCTACACCTTC. As protein: CASSPGQGAAYGYTF.

The chain joins TRBV6-6 to TRBJ2-3; D possibly matches TRBD1 or TRBD2 (5 bases each). Germline CDR1 is MNHNY and CDR2 is SVGAGI (reference sequence). V was shortened by 2 bases and J by 1 base, with 13 bases between the two germline ends. CDR3 length: 16 residues. The CDR3 here is CASSYVEGTGTDTQYF. CDR3 DNA: TGTGCCAGCAGTTACGTCGAGGGGACGGGCACAGATACGCAGTATTTT.

With regard to this clone: Its ends do not fully match the called genes, so a read error is possible. The V call is TRBV27, the J call TRBJ1-1; 8 bases are a match to TRBD1. The CDR3 consists of 15 residues. Per germline, CDR1 MNHEY and CDR2 SMNVEV (reference sequence). Written as DNA, the CDR3 is TGTGCCAGCAGTCTATCGACAGGGGCTGGCACTGAAGCTTTCTTT. Its translation is CASSLSTGAGTEAFF.

V usage is TRBV14 and J usage is TRBJ2-5; 15 positions match TRBD2. CDR3 length equals 20 residues. With V trimmed by 0 bases and J by 1 base, 9 bases remained unmatched. Germline-derived CDR1 and CDR2 are SGHDN and FVKESK. CDR3 DNA: TGTGCCAGCAGCCAAGAGACGGGACTAGCGGGAGGTACATTCCAAGAGACCCAGTACTTC. This encodes CASSQETGLAGGTFQETQYF.

The chain recombines TRBV27 with TRBJ2-1, with 15 nucleotides matching TRBD2. The CDR3 sequence is 15 residues long. V lost 6 bases and J lost 8; bases outside the gene matches: 5. Germline CDR1 is MNHEY and CDR2 is SMNVEV (reference sequence). The CDR3 loop is CASRRTSGGAYEQFF. In nucleotides, the CDR3 is TGTGCCAGCAGGAGGACTAGCGGGGGGGCCTATGAGCAGTTCTTC.

In nucleotides, the CDR3 is TGTGCCAGTAGTAAACAGCTACTCCTGAACACCGGGGAGCTGTTTTTT. Its protein is CASSKQLLLNTGELFF. The chain employs TRBV19 and TRBJ2-2; D uncertain. CDR1 and CDR2 from the germline V gene are LNHDA and SQIVND (reference sequence). V was pared by 4 bases and J by 1 base, with 13 bases between. CDR3 length equals 16 residues. The whole variable domain, filled in from reference TRBV19 and TRBJ2-2, reads DGGITQSPKYLFRKEGQNVTLSCEQNLNHDAMYWYRQDPGQGLRLIYYSQIVNDFQKGDIAEGYSVSREKKESFPLTVTSAQKNPTAFYLCASSKQLLLNTGELFFGEGSRLTVL.

The rearrangement uses TRBV7-9 and TRBJ1-1; D is unresolved. There are 12 residues in the CDR3. The germline V gene has CDR1 SEHNR and CDR2 FQNEAQ (reference sequence). V dropped 7 bases and J dropped 7 bases, with 13 bases sitting between them. The CDR3, as DNA: TGTGCCAGCACGGACCTGACCGTTGAAGCTTTCTTT. Amino acid sequence: CASTDLTVEAFF. The entire variable domain, with the rest obtained from reference TRBV7-9 and TRBJ1-1, is as follows: DTGVSQNPRHKITKRGQNVTFRCDPISEHNRLYWYRQTLGQGPEFLTYFQNEAQLEKSRLLSDRFSAERPKGSFSTLEIQRTEQGDSAMYLCASTDLTVEAFFGQGTRLTVV.

In nucleotides, the CDR3 is TGTGCCAGCAGCTACCGGGCCGGACAGGGAGGAAAGATGACTGGAAACACCATATATTTT. Translated, it gives CASSYRAGQGGKMTGNTIYF. This chain links TRBV13 with TRBJ1-3; 8 bases agree with TRBD1. Trimming removed 4 bases from V and 2 bases from J; junction bases left unmatched: 19. This CDR3 spans 20 amino acids. Germline loops: CDR1 PRHDT, CDR2 FYEKMQ (reference sequence).

The count of this clone is one. V is TRBV19 and J is TRBJ2-6; 8 bases agree with TRBD1. V trimming: 7 bases; J trimming: 0 bases; junction bases outside the gene matches: 8. This CDR3 has 17 amino acids. Looked up from germline, CDR1 is LNHDA and CDR2 is SQIVND (reference sequence). The CDR3 bases are TGTGCCAGTAACAGGGACAGGCTCTTCTCTGGGGCCAACGTCCTGACTTTC. It is translated as CASNRDRLFSGANVLTF.

This clone was recorded once. The V call is TRBV2, the J call TRBJ1-2, with D possibly matching TRBD1 (6 bases). The V and J ends lost 6 bases and 0 bases respectively, with 14 bases between them. The CDR3 extends over 15 amino acids. Germline V gene data show CDR1 as SNHLY and CDR2 as FYNNEI. The CDR3 is CASREQGLANYGYTF. The CDR3 DNA reads TGTGCCAGCAGGGAACAGGGCCTAGCTAACTATGGCTACACCTTC.

The chain combines TRBV9 with TRBJ2-3; D call uncertain. Germline V gene lookup returns CDR1 SGDLS and CDR2 YYNGEE. The CDR3 consists of 15 residues. V was cut by 4 bases and J by 1 base, with 13 bases left in between. The CDR3 nucleotides are TGTGCCAGCAGCCCCTCGGCGGTACGCACAGATACGCAGTATTTT. As protein: CASSPSAVRTDTQYF.

The V and J genes are TRBV30 and TRBJ2-2, with no clear D. The germline V gene encodes CDR1 GTSNPN and CDR2 SVGIG (reference sequence). V lost 4 bases to trimming and J lost 7 bases, with 16 bases between them. This CDR3 spans 14 amino acids. CDR3 protein: CAWNRNQAVGELFF. As DNA, the CDR3 is TGTGCCTGGAACCGAAACCAGGCTGTCGGGGAGCTGTTTTTT.

This chain joins TRBV4-3 and TRBJ1-1; possible D gene TRBD1, 6 bases. Germline V gene lookup returns CDR1 LGHNA and CDR2 YSLEER. V was trimmed by 0 bases and J by 4 bases, leaving 12 bases between them. The CDR3 has 15 amino acids. Here the CDR3 DNA reads TGCGCCAGCAGCCAAGATTCTCAGGGGAGCACTGAAGCTTTCTTT. Its protein is CASSQDSQGSTEAFF.

This chain joins TRBV4-3 and TRBJ2-1; tentatively, D is TRBD1 (5 bases). The CDR3 spans 15 residues. Germline loops: CDR1 LGHNA, CDR2 YSLEER. Between the trimmed V and J ends, which lost 3 bases and 0 bases, there was a span of 9 bases. The CDR3 reads CASSQMTASYNEQFF. The CDR3 nucleotides are TGCGCCAGCAGCCAGATGACAGCCTCCTACAATGAGCAGTTCTTC.

This chain uses TRBV5-1 with TRBJ1-1, with 12 bases lining up with TRBD1. Germline-derived CDR1 and CDR2 are SGHRS and YFSETQ. The junction had 8 bases not matched to a gene; V was cut back by 7 bases and J by 4 bases. This CDR3 has 15 amino acids. CDR3 protein: CASGGTGGWSTEAFF. CDR3 coding DNA: TGCGCCAGCGGAGGGACAGGGGGCTGGAGCACTGAAGCTTTCTTT.

The rearrangement uses TRBV5-1 and TRBJ1-2; D is ambiguous. V lost 0 bases, J lost 3 bases, and 6 bases lay in between. The CDR3 is made up of 13 amino acids. The germline V gene encodes CDR1 SGHRS and CDR2 YFSETQ. Written as DNA, the CDR3 is TGCGCCAGCAGCTTGGAGGGTGACTATGGCTACACCTTC. This codes for CASSLEGDYGYTF.

The chain carries TRBV28 and TRBJ1-2; D gene ambiguous. V shed 6 bases and J shed 8 bases, with 13 bases lying between them. This CDR3 region has 12 residues. The V gene's germline CDR1 is MDHEN and CDR2 SYDVKM. CDR3 sequence: CASSPLGRGYTF. The CDR3 DNA is TGTGCCAGCAGCCCACTCGGGAGGGGCTACACCTTC.

This chain connects TRBV7-2 to TRBJ1-1, with no clear D. The CDR3 has 14 residues. CDR1 and CDR2 from the germline V gene are SGHTA and FQGNSA. V was clipped by 2 bases and J by 4 bases, with 11 bases between them. This CDR3 is CASSLTALGTEAFF. The DNA for the CDR3 is TGTGCCAGCAGCTTAACTGCTCTGGGCACTGAAGCTTTCTTT.

The rearrangement links TRBV27 to TRBJ2-7; tentative D call: TRBD2 (5 bases). This CDR3 spans 14 amino acids. The V gene lost 4 bases and the J gene lost 0 bases, with 10 bases spanning the gap. Germline V gene lookup returns CDR1 MNHEY and CDR2 SMNVEV (reference sequence). CDR3 sequence: CASSYEGSSYEQYF. The CDR3 DNA is TGTGCCAGCAGTTATGAGGGAAGCTCCTACGAGCAGTACTTC.

As concerns this clone: The junction differs from germline at one of its ends, possibly a read error. This rearrangement joins TRBV28 to TRBJ1-2; the D gene is possibly TRBD1 (5 bases). The CDR3 sequence is 12 residues long. CDR1 and CDR2 from the germline V gene are MDHEN and SYDVKM. The CDR3 bases are TGTGTCAGCGGGACGGGGGTCTATGGCTACACCTTC. The encoded protein is CVSGTGVYGYTF.

The J gene is TRBJ2-7, the V gene TRBV2; unclear D gene. Germline V gene sequence: CDR1 SNHLY, CDR2 FYNNEI. The germline V and J ends were trimmed by 7 bases and 7 bases, with 11 bases remaining between them. This CDR3 comprises 11 residues. The CDR3 nucleotides read TGTGCCAGCACCCCAGGTCGTGAGCAGTACTTC. Encoded protein: CASTPGREQYF.